A single sample is the source of the 28 T cell receptor beta chains below, sequenced in a study of T cell changes during pregnancy in multiple sclerosis. TCRdb's table, derived via immunoSEQ multiplex PCR, lists solely in-frame clones and lacks some. The sample has about 53,000 clones; under 95% are singletons. The input for sequencing was CD8+ T cells from peripheral blood mononuclear cells, taken before pregnancy. All receptors derive from a female donor with multiple sclerosis, enrolled in a pregnancy study.

The genes are TRBV11-3 and TRBJ1-1; TRBD1 agrees at 8 bases. J lost 0 bases, V lost 5 bases, and 5 bases had no gene match. From germline, CDR1 is SGHNT and CDR2 YENEEA. This CDR3 comprises 15 residues. In DNA, the CDR3 is TGTGCCAGCAGCCCCCCAGGGGGCATGAACACTGAAGCTTTCTTT. Protein product: CASSPPGGMNTEAFF.

This sequence joins TRBV4-3 and TRBJ2-7; no definite D call. CDR1 LGHNA and CDR2 YSLEER come from the germline V gene. V lost 0 bases and J lost 1, with 7 bases in between. CDR3 length: 14 amino acids. The CDR3 sequence is CASSQDWASYEQYF. DNA for the CDR3: TGCGCCAGCAGCCAAGATTGGGCATCCTACGAGCAGTACTTC.

The count of this clone is one. The CDR3 DNA follows: TGTGCCAGCAGCCGAGGGGGCAGGGATTACGAGCAGTACTTC. Translated: CASSRGGRDYEQYF. This sequence joins TRBV7-3 and TRBJ2-7, with 7 bases aligning to TRBD1. Germline CDR1 is SGHTA and CDR2 is FQGTGA. V lost 5 bases and J lost 4; bases outside the gene matches: 8. The CDR3 runs 14 residues.

The rearrangement joins TRBV13 to TRBJ2-5, with D possibly being TRBD2 (7 bases). Between the trimmed V and J ends, which lost 3 bases and 6 bases, there was a span of 20 bases. CDR3 length: 16 amino acids. CDR1 is PRHDT, CDR2 FYEKMQ, per germline (reference sequence). The CDR3 DNA reads as TGTGCCAGCAGCTTGGAGGCGGGGGCCGTCCGAAAGACCCAGTACTTC. It translates to CASSLEAGAVRKTQYF. Full variable domain (missing parts from reference TRBV13 and TRBJ2-5): AAGVIQSPRHLIKEKRETATLKCYPIPRHDTVYWYQQGPGQDPQFLISFYEKMQSDKGSIPDRFSAQQFSDYHSELNMSSLELGDSALYFCASSLEAGAVRKTQYFGPGTRLLVL.

V gene TRBV6-6 combines with J gene TRBJ2-1; D is possibly TRBD2 (5 bases). The CDR3 has 16 amino acids. V was cut by 6 bases and J by 5 bases, with 20 bases left in between. Looked up from germline, CDR1 is MNHNY and CDR2 is SVGAGI (reference sequence). CDR3 residues: CASSKEVGTRDNEQFF. CDR3 bases: TGTGCCAGCAGCAAGGAGGTAGGCACTCGTGACAATGAGCAGTTCTTC.

The chain recombines TRBV6-5 with TRBJ2-5; D is perhaps TRBD1 (5 bases). The germline V and J ends were trimmed by 6 bases and 2 bases, with 13 bases remaining between them. CDR3 length: 14 residues. Germline lookup yields CDR1 MNHEY and CDR2 SVGAGI. The CDR3 region has the DNA TGTGCCAGCAGAGCCCAGGGATCTCAAGAGACCCAGTACTTC. This gives the protein CASRAQGSQETQYF.

The chain is built from TRBV14 and TRBJ1-1, with D possibly TRBD1 on 6 matching bases. Trimming shortened V by 5 bases and J by 4 bases, and 26 bases separated the two germline ends. CDR1 SGHDN and CDR2 FVKESK come from the germline V gene. The CDR3 loop spans 18 amino acids. The chain's CDR3 is CASSSGMQGIWQGTEAFF. The DNA of the CDR3 is TGTGCCAGCAGCTCCGGGATGCAGGGGATTTGGCAGGGCACTGAAGCTTTCTTT.

In DNA form, the CDR3 reads TGTGCCAGCAGCTTGGGGGGACAGAGCAATCAGCCCCAGCATTTT. Translating gives CASSLGGQSNQPQHF. The chain carries TRBV5-4 and TRBJ1-5; 7 nucleotides match TRBD1. The germline gives CDR1 SGHNT, CDR2 YYREEE (reference sequence). The CDR3 is 15 residues long. Trimming at V came to 0 bases and at J to 1 base, leaving 1 base not matched to a gene.

The gene calls are TRBV29-1 and TRBJ2-7; 7 bases are shared with TRBD1. CDR3 length equals 13 residues. Per germline, CDR1 SQVTM and CDR2 ANQGSEA. Trimming cost V 1 base and J 1 base; bases outside gene matches: 1. CDR3 amino acids: CSVEGDRSYEQYF. CDR3 coding DNA: TGCAGCGTTGAAGGGGACAGATCCTACGAGCAGTACTTC.

The rearrangement uses TRBV7-2 and TRBJ2-7; D may be TRBD1 (6 bases). From germline, CDR1 is SGHTA and CDR2 FQGNSA. The length of the CDR3 is 12 residues. Trimming pared 6 bases from V and 5 bases from J, leaving 11 bases between. CDR3 sequence reads: CASRAGVNEQYF. The CDR3 DNA reads TGTGCCAGCAGGGCAGGGGTAAACGAGCAGTACTTC. The variable domain in full, with the rest retrieved from reference TRBV7-2 and TRBJ2-7, is GAGVSQSPSNKVTEKGKDVELRCDPISGHTALYWYRQSLGQGLEFLIYFQGNSAPDKSGLPSDRFSAERTGGSVSTLTIQRTQQEDSAVYLCASRAGVNEQYFGPGTRLTVT.

The CDR3 region has the DNA TGTGCCAGCACCCAAGGGACTACTAGCACAGATACGCAGTATTTT. Translation: CASTQGTTSTDTQYF. The chain couples TRBV9 to TRBJ2-3; 7 bases match TRBD2. V lost 6 bases to trimming and J lost 0 bases; unmatched junction nucleotides: 7. Germline loops: CDR1 SGDLS, CDR2 YYNGEE. The CDR3 loop spans 15 amino acids.

This clone has only one observation. The chain uses TRBV15 and TRBJ1-1; 7 nucleotides align to TRBD1. J gave up 0 bases and V 3 bases, and 4 bases lay outside the gene matches. The CDR3 is 15 residues long. CDR1 is LNHNV and CDR2 is YYDKDF in the germline V gene (reference sequence). For the CDR3, the DNA is TGTGCCACCAGCAGGGACAGGCTATTGAACACTGAAGCTTTCTTT. It codes for CATSRDRLLNTEAFF.

CDR3 nucleotides: TGTGCCAGCAGTTTATGGGGGGTGGGGGAGACCCAGTACTTC. This encodes CASSLWGVGETQYF. The chain joins TRBV27 to TRBJ2-5, with D possibly TRBD2 on 6 matching bases. Germline assignment: CDR1 MNHEY and CDR2 SMNVEV (reference sequence). This CDR3 comprises 14 residues. V was shortened by 1 base and J by 5 bases, with 11 bases between the two germline ends.

The rearrangement uses TRBV6-5 and TRBJ1-5; D not certain. The CDR3 spans 14 residues. The germline V and J ends were trimmed by 5 bases and 5 bases, with 13 bases remaining between them. The germline CDR1 and CDR2 sequences are MNHEY and SVGAGI. Written as DNA, the CDR3 is TGTGCCAGCAGTAAGTGGGGAGCATATCAGCCCCAGCATTTT. Translation: CASSKWGAYQPQHF.

The V gene is TRBV6-1, the J gene TRBJ2-5; TRBD1 matches at 9 bases. There are 15 residues in the CDR3. The V segment lost 10 bases and the J segment 1 base; nucleotides outside the gene matches: 10. Germline V gene lookup returns CDR1 MNHNS and CDR2 SASEGT. The CDR3: CATSRGTGTQETQYF. The DNA of the CDR3 is TGTGCCACCAGCCGTGGGACAGGGACCCAAGAGACCCAGTACTTC.

The rearrangement joins TRBV6-1 to TRBJ2-7; D is unresolved. Germline CDR1 is MNHNS and CDR2 is SASEGT. CDR3 length equals 13 residues. The ends were cut back, 1 base at V and 7 bases at J, with 11 bases in the middle. As DNA, the CDR3 is TGTGCCAGCAGTGAAGACGGGTTACGAGAGCAGTACTTC. This translates into CASSEDGLREQYF.

The chain combines TRBV9 with TRBJ2-5; D perhaps matches TRBD2 (6 bases). Germline CDR1 SGDLS, CDR2 YYNGEE. Trimming removed 2 bases at V and 4 bases at J, with 15 bases between. The CDR3 has 15 amino acids. DNA of the CDR3: TGTGCCAGCAGCGTGGAGGGGCGGGGAGCAGAGACCCAGTACTTC. Its translation is CASSVEGRGAETQYF.

V usage is TRBV7-9 and J usage is TRBJ1-2; D is uncertain. Germline-derived CDR1 and CDR2 are SEHNR and FQNEAQ (reference sequence). The CDR3 consists of 12 residues. Trimming shortened V by 4 bases and J by 7 bases, and 10 bases separated the two germline ends. The CDR3 DNA is TGTGCCAGCAGCTGGTGGGAGAGTGGCTACACCTTC. Amino acid sequence: CASSWWESGYTF.

This rearrangement joins TRBV27 to TRBJ2-6; D remains ambiguous. The CDR3 spans 14 residues. The V end lost 6 bases, the J end lost 2 bases, and 8 bases lay between the germline ends. Germline assignment: CDR1 MNHEY and CDR2 SMNVEV (reference sequence). CDR3 nucleotides: TGTGCCAGCAGCCTAAACCCTGGGGCCAACGTCCTGACTTTC. Its translation is CASSLNPGANVLTF.

The chain carries TRBV6-5 and TRBJ1-4, with 7 positions matching TRBD1. This CDR3 spans 16 amino acids. Unmatched junction bases numbered 3, after V lost 2 bases and J lost 0 bases. The germline gives CDR1 MNHEY, CDR2 SVGAGI. CDR3 residues: CASSYGDRSTNEKLFF. In DNA, the CDR3 is TGTGCCAGCAGTTACGGGGACAGATCAACTAATGAAAAACTGTTTTTT.

The chain recombines TRBV7-8 with TRBJ1-3, with D unresolved. Germline CDR1 and CDR2: SGHVS and FQNEAQ. Trimming took 4 bases from V and 1 from J, leaving 11 bases between them. The CDR3 covers 15 residues. CDR3 region: CASSSTENSGNTIYF. The DNA of the CDR3 is TGTGCCAGCAGCTCAACAGAAAATTCTGGAAACACCATATATTTT.

This sequence joins TRBV6-1 and TRBJ2-3; D is undetermined. V dropped 5 bases and J dropped 6 bases, with 9 bases sitting between them. Germline V gene lookup returns CDR1 MNHNS and CDR2 SASEGT. The CDR3 runs 12 residues. In DNA form, the CDR3 reads TGTGCCAGCAGTCCCCTCGGTGATACGCAGTATTTT. Amino acids: CASSPLGDTQYF.

The genes are TRBV7-9 and TRBJ1-2; D unclear. Germline CDR1 SEHNR, CDR2 FQNEAQ (reference sequence). Trimming stripped 1 base from V and 2 bases from J, with 5 bases between. CDR3 size: 13 residues. The CDR3 here is CASSLGQNYGYTF. CDR3 coding DNA: TGTGCCAGCAGCTTAGGCCAGAACTATGGCTACACCTTC. Full variable domain (missing parts from reference TRBV7-9 and TRBJ1-2): DTGVSQNPRHKITKRGQNVTFRCDPISEHNRLYWYRQTLGQGPEFLTYFQNEAQLEKSRLLSDRFSAERPKGSFSTLEIQRTEQGDSAMYLCASSLGQNYGYTFGSGTRLTVV.

The chain combines TRBV7-6 with TRBJ2-1, with D unresolved. The germline V gene has CDR1 SGHVS and CDR2 FNYEAQ. The CDR3 is made up of 14 amino acids. V was cut by 5 bases and J by 4 bases, with 12 bases left in between. CDR3 loop: CASSTRVGYNEQFF. The CDR3 bases are TGTGCCAGCAGCACCCGGGTCGGATACAATGAGCAGTTCTTC.

The gene calls are TRBV12-5 and TRBJ2-7; D remains ambiguous. Trimming shortened V by 1 base and J by 3 bases, and 4 bases separated the two germline ends. Looked up from germline, CDR1 is LGHNT and CDR2 is FRNRAP. CDR3 size: 12 residues. CDR3: CASGLAGYEQYF. The CDR3 coding sequence is TGTGCTAGTGGTTTGGCGGGCTACGAGCAGTACTTC.

The chain carries TRBV19 and TRBJ2-7, with a weak D call TRBD1 (6 bases). V lost 5 bases and J 1 base, leaving 12 bases between the germline ends. The CDR3 loop spans 14 amino acids. CDR1 and CDR2 (germline): LNHDA, SQIVND (reference sequence). The CDR3 here is CASSARGWSYEQYF. The CDR3 nucleotides read TGTGCCAGTAGTGCCAGGGGTTGGTCCTACGAGCAGTACTTC.

The rearrangement links TRBV6-5 to TRBJ2-7; no firm D call. Germline V gene lookup returns CDR1 MNHEY and CDR2 SVGAGI. V gave up 6 bases and J gave up 5 bases, with 11 bases separating them. The CDR3 loop spans 12 amino acids. The CDR3 DNA reads TGTGCCAGCAGAACCTCTCTACACGAGCAGTACTTC. Its translation is CASRTSLHEQYF.

The chain's CDR3 is CASSLLQGSPLHF. The CDR3 DNA is TGTGCCAGCAGCCTATTACAGGGCTCACCCCTCCACTTT. This chain uses TRBV7-6 with TRBJ1-6; weak D call: TRBD1 (6 bases). The CDR3 is made up of 13 amino acids. Trimming removed 5 bases from V and 10 bases from J, with 12 bases in between. The germline V gene encodes CDR1 SGHVS and CDR2 FNYEAQ.